Sequencing of this T cell receptor beta chain was carried out in a study of CD4 T cells in relation to SARS-CoV-2 and coronaviruses. Study at large: Shared crossreactive spike epitopes were mapped to their HLA restriction.

This table comes from immunoSEQ multiplex PCR, and its TCRdb copy is limited to in-frame clones, with some not included. The sample has about 38,000 clones, roughly 90% seen once. CDR1 is SGDLS, CDR2 YYNGEE, per germline. The CDR3 spans 14 residues. V shed 3 bases and J shed 9 bases, with 13 bases lying between them. The sample comprised memory CD4+ T cells from PBMCs. The TCR sequence derives from an adult with COVID-19. The genes are TRBV9 and TRBJ1-6; no clear D. The DNA for the CDR3 is TGTGCCAGCAGCGGAGCATTTAGCAGTTCACCCCTCCACTTT. Residues: CASSGAFSSSPLHF.